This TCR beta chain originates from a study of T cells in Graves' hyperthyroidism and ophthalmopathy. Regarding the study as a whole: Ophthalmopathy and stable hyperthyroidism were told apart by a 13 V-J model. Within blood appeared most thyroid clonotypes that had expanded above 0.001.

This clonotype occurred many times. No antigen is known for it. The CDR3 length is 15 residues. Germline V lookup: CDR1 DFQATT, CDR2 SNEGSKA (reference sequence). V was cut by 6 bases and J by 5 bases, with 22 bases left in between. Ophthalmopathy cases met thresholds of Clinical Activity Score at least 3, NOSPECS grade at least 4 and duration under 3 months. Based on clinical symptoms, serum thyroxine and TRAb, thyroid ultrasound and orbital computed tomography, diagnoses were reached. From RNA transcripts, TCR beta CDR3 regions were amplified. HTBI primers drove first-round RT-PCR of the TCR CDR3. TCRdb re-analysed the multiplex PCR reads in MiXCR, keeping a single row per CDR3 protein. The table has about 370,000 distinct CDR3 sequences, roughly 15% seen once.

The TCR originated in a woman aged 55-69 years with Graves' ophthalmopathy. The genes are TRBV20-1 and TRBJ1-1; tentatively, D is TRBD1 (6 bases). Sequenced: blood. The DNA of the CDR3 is TGCAGTGCCTCAATTCCCTCCACAGGGCGGACTGAAGCTTTCTTT. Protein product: CSASIPSTGRTEAFF.